Presented here are 8 T cell receptor beta chains from one specimen sequenced in a study of T cells in tuberculosis. The repertoire was sequenced with immunoSEQ multiplex PCR; TCRdb's copy has only in-frame clones and lacks some. The table lists around 45,000 clones, about 95% of them singletons. Sequenced material: PBMCs. The source of these receptors is a donor aged 10-35 years with latent tuberculosis or without tuberculosis infection. Some clones in this sample may be carry-over from other donors' samples.

This clone was observed a handful of times. The V and J genes are TRBV9 and TRBJ1-2; D is unclear. The V gene's germline CDR1 is SGDLS and CDR2 YYNGEE. The CDR3 sequence is 16 residues long. Trimming took 3 bases from V and 2 from J, leaving 17 bases between them. The CDR3 DNA is TGTGCCAGCAGCGCCCCCTTCGCGGCGGGGAACTATGGCTACACCTTC. Its translation is CASSAPFAAGNYGYTF.

In its sample, this clone was seen once. The rearrangement links TRBV6-6 to TRBJ2-2; D perhaps matches TRBD1 (5 bases). Looked up from germline, CDR1 is MNHNY and CDR2 is SVGAGI (reference sequence). V lost 5 bases, J lost 1 base, and 14 bases lay in between. The CDR3 has 16 residues. The CDR3 bases are TGTGCCAGCAGTGGGAAAGGGCAGGGGAACACCGGGGAGCTGTTTTTT. Amino acid sequence: CASSGKGQGNTGELFF.

The genes are TRBV5-5 and TRBJ1-5; maybe TRBD1 (6 bases). Germline values: CDR1 SGHKS, CDR2 YYEKEE (reference sequence). Trimming removed 4 bases at V and 7 bases at J, with 12 bases between. This CDR3 contains 13 residues. For the CDR3, the DNA is TGTGCCAGCAGCAACGCCACAGGGCAGCCCCAGCATTTT. Translation gives CASSNATGQPQHF.

The chain is built from TRBV6-5 and TRBJ1-2; D gene uncertain. The CDR3 extends over 13 amino acids. Germline V gives CDR1 MNHEY, CDR2 SVGAGI. With 2 bases removed from V and 2 bases from J, the gap between germline ends came to 6 bases. The CDR3 spells CASSYGPNYGYTF. CDR3 nucleotides: TGTGCCAGCAGTTACGGGCCGAACTATGGCTACACCTTC.

The genes are TRBV27 and TRBJ2-2; D is possibly TRBD1 (6 bases). Germline V gives CDR1 MNHEY, CDR2 SMNVEV (reference sequence). V lost 5 bases and J 3 bases, leaving 19 bases between the germline ends. The CDR3 loop spans 17 amino acids. The CDR3 nucleotides are TGTGCCAGCAGTCGTACGGGACACGCAAAGTACACCGGGGAGCTGTTTTTT. It is translated as CASSRTGHAKYTGELFF.

The chain links TRBV18 to TRBJ1-5; D is possibly TRBD1 (5 bases). This CDR3 spans 18 amino acids. The germline gives CDR1 KGHSH, CDR2 LQKENI. V shed 1 base and J shed 0 bases, with 16 bases lying between them. In DNA, the CDR3 is TGTGCCAGCTCACCACAGGATCAGACAGACCTTAGCAATCAGCCCCAGCATTTT. This gives the protein CASSPQDQTDLSNQPQHF. Supplemented by reference TRBV18 and TRBJ1-5, the full variable domain reads NAGVMQNPRHLVRRRGQEARLRCSPMKGHSHVYWYRQLPEEGLKFMVYLQKENIIDESGMPKERFSAEFPKEGPSILRIQQVVRGDSAAYFCASSPQDQTDLSNQPQHFGDGTRLSIL.

This sequence joins TRBV11-3 and TRBJ2-3; 8 positions agree with TRBD1. Germline CDR1 and CDR2: SGHNT and YENEEA. The V gene end was trimmed by 1 base and the J gene end by 2 bases; junction bases not matched to a gene: 2. The CDR3 contains 15 residues. The CDR3 region is CASSLGTGHTDTQYF. The CDR3 region has the DNA TGTGCCAGCAGCTTAGGGACAGGGCACACAGATACGCAGTATTTT.

The chain links TRBV5-6 to TRBJ2-5, with D possibly matching TRBD1 (7 bases). The CDR3 runs to 13 residues. V lost 3 bases, J lost 5 bases, and 11 bases lay in between. Germline CDR1 and CDR2: SGHDT and YYEEEE. Here the CDR3 reads CASSSGGFETQYF. The CDR3 coding sequence is TGTGCCAGCAGCTCAGGGGGGTTCGAGACCCAGTACTTC.